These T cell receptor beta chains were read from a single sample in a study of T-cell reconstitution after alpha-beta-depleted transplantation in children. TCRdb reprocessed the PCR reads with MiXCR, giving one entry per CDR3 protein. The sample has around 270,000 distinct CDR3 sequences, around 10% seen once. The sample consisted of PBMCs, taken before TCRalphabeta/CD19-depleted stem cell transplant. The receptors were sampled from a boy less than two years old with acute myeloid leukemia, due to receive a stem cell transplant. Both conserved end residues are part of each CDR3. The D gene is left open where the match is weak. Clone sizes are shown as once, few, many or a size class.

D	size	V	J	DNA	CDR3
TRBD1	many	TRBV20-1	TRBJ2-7	TGCAGTGCTAGTCCCGGACAGGGGGGTAACGAGCAGTACTTC	CSASPGQGGNEQYF
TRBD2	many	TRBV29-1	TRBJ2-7	TGCAGCGTTGAGTTAGCGGGAGTGGTTGGCTACGAGCAGTACTTC	CSVELAGVVGYEQYF
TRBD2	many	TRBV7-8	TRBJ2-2	TGTGCCAGCAGCCTACTCCAGGGACTAGCGGGCGTGACCGGGGAGCTGTTTTTT	CASSLLQGLAGVTGELFF
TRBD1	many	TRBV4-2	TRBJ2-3	TGTGCCAGCAGCCAGGAGCCAGGGGGCATCACAGATACGCAGTATTTT	CASSQEPGGITDTQYF
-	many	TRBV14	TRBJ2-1	TGTGCCAGCAGCCTGCTGGTAGCGGCTTACAATGAGCAGTTCTTC	CASSLLVAAYNEQFF
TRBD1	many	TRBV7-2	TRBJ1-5	TGTGCCAGCAGCTTAACGACAGGGCAAAATCAGCCCCAGCATTTT	CASSLTTGQNQPQHF
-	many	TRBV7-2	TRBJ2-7	TGTGCCAGCAGCTTTCTAGTTGGCTACGAGCAGTACTTC	CASSFLVGYEQYF
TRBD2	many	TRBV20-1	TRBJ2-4	TGCAGTGCTAGAGCGACTAGCGGGAGTGACATTCAGTACTTC	CSARATSGSDIQYF
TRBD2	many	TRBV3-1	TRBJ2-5	TGTGCCAGCAGCCCCGTGGGGCCAGCGGGGGAAGAGACCCAGTACTTC	CASSPVGPAGEETQYF
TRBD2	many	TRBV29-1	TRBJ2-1	TGCAGCGTTATACCTCTAGCGGGGGGAGGAAATGAGCAGTTCTTC	CSVIPLAGGGNEQFF
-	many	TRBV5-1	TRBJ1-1	TGCGCCAGCAGCTTCTCCGGGCCTCAAGCCACTGAAGCTTTCTTT	CASSFSGPQATEAFF
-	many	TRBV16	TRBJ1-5	TGTGCCAGCAGCCAATCGGGGGGCGATCAGCCCCAGCATTTT	CASSQSGGDQPQHF